This is a list of T cell receptor beta chains from one sample in a study of response to subunit inactivated influenza vaccine. TCRdb reanalysed the RT-PCR reads using MiXCR and keeps one entry per CDR3 protein. Found here are some 640,000 distinct CDR3 sequences, about 15% of them singletons; the top ten hold around 6.5%. The sample consisted of PBMCs from blood, taken around 15 days before vaccination. Receptors originate from a man in his fifties who received an inactivated influenza vaccine. The conserved cysteine and the conserved F or W are not part of the CDR3 here. D genes are given only for firm matches.

V gene: TRBV7-8
D gene: -
J gene: TRBJ1-5
CDR3 protein: ASSLELSLGSNQPQH

V gene: TRBV7-2
D gene: TRBD1
J gene: TRBJ2-1
CDR3 protein: ASAGDRGSYNEQF

V gene: TRBV6-2/TRBV6-3
D gene: -
J gene: TRBJ2-5
CDR3 protein: ASSYGHQKETQY

V gene: TRBV10-3
D gene: -
J gene: TRBJ2-1
CDR3 protein: AISPQSGGDPYNEQF

V gene: TRBV7-2
D gene: TRBD2
J gene: TRBJ2-3
CDR3 protein: ASSFTSGYTDTQY

V gene: TRBV3-1
D gene: -
J gene: TRBJ1-6
CDR3 protein: ASSQDRNRGSPLH

V gene: TRBV9
D gene: -
J gene: TRBJ2-3
CDR3 protein: ASSVVLKDTQY

V gene: TRBV20-1
D gene: TRBD2
J gene: TRBJ2-3
CDR3 protein: SARRLAGGTDTQY

V gene: TRBV7-2
D gene: TRBD2
J gene: TRBJ2-2
CDR3 protein: ASSRRGGGNTGELF

V gene: TRBV19
D gene: -
J gene: TRBJ2-7
CDR3 protein: ASSKGYEQY

V gene: TRBV19
D gene: TRBD1
J gene: TRBJ1-2
CDR3 protein: ASSMGQGRSYGYT

V gene: TRBV20-1
D gene: -
J gene: TRBJ1-1
CDR3 protein: SAAKDSMNTEAF

V gene: TRBV6-1
D gene: -
J gene: TRBJ2-1
CDR3 protein: ASSQDLGRNEQF

V gene: TRBV12-3/TRBV12-4
D gene: TRBD1
J gene: TRBJ2-2
CDR3 protein: ASSAGQGVVNTGELF

V gene: TRBV6-2/TRBV6-3
D gene: TRBD2
J gene: TRBJ2-7
CDR3 protein: ASTTGTSGAYEQY

V gene: TRBV5-1
D gene: -
J gene: TRBJ1-1
CDR3 protein: ASSLEAALNTEAF

V gene: TRBV5-1
D gene: -
J gene: TRBJ2-5
CDR3 protein: ASSRTVAGLGETQY

V gene: TRBV3-1
D gene: -
J gene: TRBJ1-1
CDR3 protein: ASSQTPGTKPRMNTEAF

V gene: TRBV20-1
D gene: TRBD2
J gene: TRBJ2-5
CDR3 protein: SASFIAGQETQY

V gene: TRBV4-1
D gene: -
J gene: TRBJ1-3
CDR3 protein: ASSQDPVERYGNTIY

V gene: TRBV11-1
D gene: -
J gene: TRBJ2-5
CDR3 protein: ASSLYREKETQY

V gene: TRBV12-3/TRBV12-4
D gene: -
J gene: TRBJ1-5
CDR3 protein: ASSSSLNQPQH

V gene: TRBV5-1
D gene: -
J gene: TRBJ2-6
CDR3 protein: ASSWTGSWGGANVLT

V gene: TRBV5-1
D gene: TRBD1
J gene: TRBJ2-7
CDR3 protein: ASSLVTGSWYEQY

V gene: TRBV28
D gene: -
J gene: TRBJ1-5
CDR3 protein: ASSLTRQPQH

V gene: TRBV4-3
D gene: -
J gene: TRBJ1-6
CDR3 protein: ASSHLGGESSPLH

V gene: TRBV4-3
D gene: TRBD2
J gene: TRBJ2-7
CDR3 protein: ASSQDRLGGAYSYEQY

V gene: TRBV7-9
D gene: -
J gene: TRBJ2-3
CDR3 protein: ASSLLKMEDTQY

V gene: TRBV6-5
D gene: -
J gene: TRBJ2-2
CDR3 protein: ASSYSQVWENTGELF

V gene: TRBV5-1
D gene: -
J gene: TRBJ1-1
CDR3 protein: ASSSNTEAF

V gene: TRBV20-1
D gene: TRBD2
J gene: TRBJ2-2
CDR3 protein: SARATTSGPTGELF

V gene: TRBV7-2
D gene: -
J gene: TRBJ1-1
CDR3 protein: ASSSRMGTEAF

V gene: TRBV12-3/TRBV12-4
D gene: -
J gene: TRBJ2-3
CDR3 protein: ASSPLWGTSTDTQY

V gene: TRBV9
D gene: -
J gene: TRBJ2-2
CDR3 protein: ASSGASVDTGELF

V gene: TRBV5-5
D gene: TRBD1
J gene: TRBJ2-3
CDR3 protein: ASSFSGTGRDTQY

V gene: TRBV4-3
D gene: -
J gene: TRBJ2-6
CDR3 protein: ASSQGMGGSGANVLT

V gene: TRBV29-1
D gene: -
J gene: TRBJ2-3
CDR3 protein: SVGERRTSTDTQY

V gene: TRBV27
D gene: -
J gene: TRBJ2-3
CDR3 protein: ASSLTRSTDTQY

V gene: TRBV27
D gene: -
J gene: TRBJ2-2
CDR3 protein: ASSSTGLTGELF

V gene: TRBV4-1
D gene: -
J gene: TRBJ2-3
CDR3 protein: ASSPLGRNTDTQY

V gene: TRBV7-2
D gene: -
J gene: TRBJ1-2
CDR3 protein: ASSLTRRGDGYT

V gene: TRBV6-5
D gene: TRBD2
J gene: TRBJ2-1
CDR3 protein: ASSYSIYRGGTDEQF

V gene: TRBV5-1
D gene: -
J gene: TRBJ2-1
CDR3 protein: ASSLGGTISNEQF

V gene: TRBV4-1
D gene: TRBD1
J gene: TRBJ2-2
CDR3 protein: ASSQVAGTGFSGELF

V gene: TRBV28
D gene: -
J gene: TRBJ2-7
CDR3 protein: ASSLYLTGAEQY

V gene: TRBV6-1
D gene: TRBD1
J gene: TRBJ1-2
CDR3 protein: ASRPTGAEGYT

V gene: TRBV6-1
D gene: TRBD2
J gene: TRBJ2-1
CDR3 protein: ASSEGQRGNIGVEQF

V gene: TRBV2
D gene: -
J gene: TRBJ1-5
CDR3 protein: ASSEDSPSLNQPQH

V gene: TRBV20-1
D gene: TRBD1
J gene: TRBJ1-4
CDR3 protein: SARGGGKANEKLF

V gene: TRBV10-3
D gene: -
J gene: TRBJ2-7
CDR3 protein: AISERMPYEQY

V gene: TRBV4-1
D gene: TRBD1
J gene: TRBJ2-5
CDR3 protein: ASSQEDRETQY

V gene: TRBV25-1
D gene: -
J gene: TRBJ1-5
CDR3 protein: ASSERTVNQPQH

V gene: TRBV12-3/TRBV12-4
D gene: TRBD1
J gene: TRBJ2-2
CDR3 protein: ASRTGTVSGELF

V gene: TRBV4-2
D gene: -
J gene: TRBJ2-7
CDR3 protein: ASSHNQGYEQY